A selection of T cell receptor beta chains follows, all from one sample in a study of blood T cells in healthy people across ages. Each CDR3 protein gets one entry after TCRdb re-called the 5' RACE reads with MiXCR. The sample records about 810,000 distinct CDR3 sequences, around 36% being singletons. Specimen: blood. These receptors were collected from a man younger than 35 in good health. Each CDR3 is given with its conserved first and last residue. D genes are given only for firm matches. The size field is filled for only some rows; it gives once, few, many or a size class.

V gene	J gene	D gene	clone size	CDR3 protein	CDR3 DNA
TRBV2	TRBJ1-2	-	-	CASSIQRYTF	TGTGCCAGCAGTATTCAGCGCTACACCTTC
TRBV12-3/TRBV12-4	TRBJ2-3	-	-	CASSYRQGGRTDVQYF	TGTGCCAGCAGCTATAGACAGGGAGGGAGGACAGATGTGCAGTATTTT
TRBV4-1	TRBJ2-7	-	-	CASSNGYYEQYF	TGCGCCAGCAGCAACGGGTACTACGAGCAGTACTTC
TRBV20-1	TRBJ2-3	-	few	CSGKGRTSTDTQYF	TGCAGTGGAAAGGGTCGCACTAGCACAGATACGCAGTATTTT
TRBV12-3/TRBV12-4	TRBJ1-2	TRBD1	many	CASSTPGTGLYGYTF	TGTGCCAGCAGCACCCCCGGGACAGGGCTATATGGCTACACCTTC
TRBV19	TRBJ1-4	-	-	CASSIATSEKLFF	TGTGCCAGTAGTATTGCAACTAGTGAAAAACTGTTTTTT
TRBV4-1	TRBJ2-1	-	-	CASCRPLAGRFNEQFF	TGCGCCAGCTGCCGCCCACTCGCGGGACGGTTCAATGAGCAGTTCTTC
TRBV5-8	TRBJ2-7	-	few	CASSLVWGYEQYF	TGTGCCAGCAGCTTAGTTTGGGGCTACGAGCAGTACTTC
TRBV30	TRBJ1-6	-	-	CASGRFDSPLHF	TGTGCCTCAGGGCGGTTTGATTCACCCCTCCACTTT
TRBV5-8	TRBJ2-1	TRBD1	-	CASSNAGTGNNEQFF	TGTGCCAGCAGCAACGCCGGGACAGGGAACAATGAGCAGTTCTTC
TRBV7-3	TRBJ2-1	-	-	CASSPLTNNEQFF	TGTGCCAGCAGCCCCCTCACGAACAATGAGCAGTTCTTC
TRBV2	TRBJ2-7	-	-	CASSKIWSGVDEQYF	TGTGCCAGCAGTAAAATCTGGTCAGGGGTCGACGAGCAGTACTTC